The 23 T cell receptor beta chains below all came from one sample that was sequenced in a study of blood T cell repertoires in COVID-19. TCRdb's table, derived via immunoSEQ multiplex PCR, lists solely in-frame clones and lacks some. This sample has approximately 38,000 clones; nearly 90% occur once, and the top ten carry around 4.5%. The sample comprised peripheral blood. Receptors originate from a man in his sixties with COVID-19, enrolled during active disease.

The table lists this clone with a few counts. The chain combines TRBV7-2 with TRBJ1-5; TRBD1 aligns across 11 bases. Unmatched junction bases numbered 5, after V lost 4 bases and J lost 9 bases. CDR3 length: 14 amino acids. Germline V gene data show CDR1 as SGHTA and CDR2 as FQGNSA. The CDR3 bases are TGTGCCAGCAGCTCAGGGACAGGGGGACTGCCCCAGCATTTT. Translation gives CASSSGTGGLPQHF.

This clone has just one count. The chain is built from TRBV29-1 and TRBJ2-1; possible D gene TRBD1, 6 bases. Germline V gene lookup returns CDR1 SQVTM and CDR2 ANQGSEA. V lost 6 bases to trimming and J lost 6 bases, with 18 bases between them. The CDR3 is 14 residues long. The CDR3: CSVRGQGFLNEQFF. The DNA of the CDR3 is TGCAGCGTCCGAGGGCAGGGGTTCCTCAATGAGCAGTTCTTC.

The rearrangement joins TRBV6-2 or TRBV6-3 to TRBJ1-2; 7 bases map to TRBD1. CDR3 length: 15 residues. Germline V gives CDR1 MNHEY, CDR2 SVGEGT. With V trimmed by 5 bases and J by 0 bases, 6 bases remained unmatched. In DNA, the CDR3 is TGTGCCAGCAGTCCCCGGGACAGACCTAACTATGGCTACACCTTC. It specifies CASSPRDRPNYGYTF.

This rearrangement joins TRBV7-9 to TRBJ1-3; weak D call: TRBD1 (6 bases). From germline, CDR1 is SEHNR and CDR2 FQNEAQ (reference sequence). V lost 2 bases to trimming and J lost 1 base, with 12 bases between them. The CDR3 loop spans 16 amino acids. CDR3 residues: CASSLSLQGSGNTIYF. The CDR3 DNA sequence: TGTGCCAGCAGCTTATCACTACAGGGTTCTGGAAACACCATATATTTT. Complete variable domain (other parts from reference TRBV7-9 and TRBJ1-3): DTGVSQNPRHKITKRGQNVTFRCDPISEHNRLYWYRQTLGQGPEFLTYFQNEAQLEKSRLLSDRFSAERPKGSFSTLEIQRTEQGDSAMYLCASSLSLQGSGNTIYFGEGSWLTVV.

The chain uses TRBV18 and TRBJ1-1; the D gene is possibly TRBD1 (6 bases). The V gene lost 2 bases and the J gene lost 0 bases, with 13 bases spanning the gap. From germline, CDR1 is KGHSH and CDR2 LQKENI. The CDR3 totals 16 residues. DNA of the CDR3: TGTGCCAGCTCACCAATAGGACAGCCCTTGAACACTGAAGCTTTCTTT. Protein product: CASSPIGQPLNTEAFF.

V usage is TRBV5-1 and J usage is TRBJ1-3, with D maybe TRBD1 (5 bases). Germline V lookup: CDR1 SGHRS, CDR2 YFSETQ. Trimming took off 2 bases at V and 2 bases at J, with 14 bases between the two ends. This CDR3 spans 16 amino acids. Here the CDR3 DNA reads TGCGCCAGCAGCTTTTTAAACCAGGGTGCTGGAAACACCATATATTTT. Its protein is CASSFLNQGAGNTIYF.

J is TRBJ2-5 and V is TRBV28; D uncertain. Germline values: CDR1 MDHEN, CDR2 SYDVKM. The CDR3 is 14 amino acids. The V end lost 6 bases, the J end lost 2 bases, and 13 bases lay between the germline ends. CDR3 loop: CASSDMAIQETQYF. The CDR3 DNA reads TGTGCCAGCAGCGACATGGCGATACAAGAGACCCAGTACTTC.

This clone was recorded once. The chain couples TRBV28 to TRBJ1-1; 8 positions match TRBD1. V lost 4 bases and J lost 9; bases outside the gene matches: 4. Germline V CDR1 and CDR2: MDHEN, SYDVKM. The CDR3 totals 12 residues. The CDR3 coding sequence is TGTGCCAGCAGTTCGCAGGGGGCGCAAGCTTTCTTT. The encoded protein is CASSSQGAQAFF.

This clone has only a few counts. The chain joins TRBV30 to TRBJ2-1; 11 bases line up with TRBD1. Per germline, CDR1 GTSNPN and CDR2 SVGIG (reference sequence). V lost 3 bases, J lost 8 bases, and 9 bases stayed unmatched. This CDR3 comprises 15 residues. The CDR3 is CAWSSGTGGFYEQFF. The CDR3 region has the DNA TGTGCCTGGAGCTCCGGGACAGGGGGTTTCTATGAGCAGTTCTTC.

The chain links TRBV30 to TRBJ1-2, with 8 bases fitting TRBD1. Germline V gene data show CDR1 as GTSNPN and CDR2 as SVGIG (reference sequence). This CDR3 contains 13 residues. V gave up 3 bases and J gave up 8 bases; unmatched junction bases: 8. CDR3 nucleotides: TGTGCCTGGAGCCGACAGGGGCCAAACGGCTACACCTTC. Translation gives CAWSRQGPNGYTF.

This rearrangement joins TRBV19 to TRBJ2-1; D remains unclear. The germline V gene encodes CDR1 LNHDA and CDR2 SQIVND (reference sequence). Trimming pared 4 bases from V and 2 bases from J, leaving 15 bases between. The CDR3 loop spans 16 amino acids. CDR3 nucleotide sequence: TGTGCCAGTAGTAGCCTACAGATTATAACCTACAATGAGCAGTTCTTC. It is translated as CASSSLQIITYNEQFF.

This clone was counted between two and nine times. This chain links TRBV7-2 with TRBJ1-2; 9 nucleotides line up with TRBD1. This CDR3 has 16 amino acids. Losses at the gene ends were 2 bases for V and 6 bases for J; bases not matched to a gene: 10. Germline CDR1 and CDR2: SGHTA and FQGNSA. CDR3 sequence (DNA): TGTGCCAGCAGCTTAAGCGGTCTGACAGGGGGTGATGGCTACACCTTC. Protein: CASSLSGLTGGDGYTF.

The count of this clone is one. This sequence joins TRBV7-3 and TRBJ2-3; 7 positions agree with TRBD2. The V gene's germline CDR1 is SGHTA and CDR2 FQGTGA. V trimming: 5 bases; J trimming: 3 bases; junction bases outside the gene matches: 8. The CDR3 length is 15 residues. This chain's CDR3 is CASSQGPSGTDTQYF. The CDR3 DNA reads TGTGCCAGCAGCCAGGGTCCTAGCGGAACAGATACGCAGTATTTT.

The chain has TRBV5-4 and TRBJ2-1; 10 bases fit TRBD2. Germline V gene sequence: CDR1 SGHNT, CDR2 YYREEE (reference sequence). CDR3 length: 16 amino acids. J was trimmed by 3 bases and V by 3 bases; bases with no gene match: 6. CDR3 sequence: CASSSTLAGGYNEQFF. The DNA of the CDR3 is TGTGCCAGCAGCTCAACCTTAGCGGGAGGCTACAATGAGCAGTTCTTC. The variable domain in full, with the rest retrieved from reference TRBV5-4 and TRBJ2-1, is ETGVTQSPTHLIKTRGQQVTLRCSSQSGHNTVSWYQQALGQGPQFIFQYYREEENGRGNFPPRFSGLQFPNYSSELNVNALELDDSALYLCASSSTLAGGYNEQFFGPGTRLTVL.

V is TRBV6-5 and J is TRBJ1-1, with 7 bases matching TRBD1. The CDR3 totals 15 residues. Looked up from germline, CDR1 is MNHEY and CDR2 is SVGAGI. V lost 7 bases and J lost 5; bases outside the gene matches: 13. CDR3 protein: CASTPEGDRETEAFF. Written as DNA, the CDR3 is TGTGCCAGCACTCCCGAGGGTGACAGGGAGACTGAAGCTTTCTTT.

This clone was found once. The chain uses TRBV5-1 and TRBJ1-2, with 9 nucleotides matching TRBD1. In germline, CDR1 is SGHRS, CDR2 YFSETQ. V dropped 4 bases and J dropped 6; count of bases not matched to a gene: 10. The CDR3 runs 15 residues. The CDR3, as DNA: TGCGCCAGCAGCATTACCGGGACAGGGTGGGATGGCTACACCTTC. Translating it yields CASSITGTGWDGYTF.

This chain connects TRBV28 to TRBJ1-1, with D perhaps matching TRBD1 (5 bases). CDR1 is MDHEN, CDR2 SYDVKM, per germline. The CDR3 is 14 amino acids. Trimming left V 7 bases short and J 0 bases short, with 12 bases between. The DNA of the CDR3 is TGTGCCAGCACCCGGACACCTATGAACACTGAAGCTTTCTTT. Its protein is CASTRTPMNTEAFF.

This chain uses TRBV28 with TRBJ2-2, with TRBD1 as a possible D gene (6 bases). The CDR3 sequence is 15 residues long. V was pared by 6 bases and J by 6 bases, with 17 bases between. CDR1 and CDR2 (germline): MDHEN, SYDVKM. CDR3 nucleotide sequence: TGTGCCAGCAGGAAAGGGACATTCCAATCCGGGGAGCTGTTTTTT. Its translation is CASRKGTFQSGELFF.

The rearrangement links TRBV7-9 to TRBJ2-7; a weak D match, TRBD1 (6 bases). This CDR3 comprises 11 residues. Trimming pared 3 bases from V and 11 bases from J, leaving 11 bases between. CDR1 is SEHNR, CDR2 FQNEAQ, per germline (reference sequence). This CDR3 reads CASSLTGAEYF. The CDR3 bases are TGTGCCAGCAGCTTGACAGGAGCTGAGTACTTC.

The rearrangement uses TRBV5-1 and TRBJ1-2; the match to TRBD1 covers 8 bases. CDR3 length equals 17 residues. Losses at the gene ends were 1 base for V and 3 bases for J; bases not matched to a gene: 11. Germline-derived CDR1 and CDR2 are SGHRS and YFSETQ. The CDR3 nucleotides read TGCGCCAGCAGCTTGACGGAGCAGGGGGCGGGTGACTATGGCTACACCTTC. Encoded protein: CASSLTEQGAGDYGYTF.

The J gene is TRBJ1-2, the V gene TRBV9, with a tentative D call TRBD1 (5 bases). Germline V lookup: CDR1 SGDLS, CDR2 YYNGEE. The CDR3 extends over 15 amino acids. V was cut by 3 bases and J by 7 bases, with 19 bases left in between. The CDR3 is CASSGSGSGASGYTF. Written as DNA, the CDR3 is TGTGCCAGCAGCGGCTCTGGTTCTGGGGCTTCTGGCTACACCTTC.

The gene calls are TRBV3-1 (or the pseudogene TRBV3-2) and TRBJ2-5; D may be TRBD2 (6 bases). CDR1 and CDR2 from the germline V gene are LGHDT and YNNKEL (reference sequence). V lost 0 bases to trimming and J lost 5 bases, with 16 bases between them. The CDR3 sequence is 16 residues long. The CDR3 sequence: CASSQERRGNWETQYF. The CDR3 bases are TGTGCCAGCAGCCAAGAAAGACGCGGGAACTGGGAGACCCAGTACTTC.

The chain has TRBV5-5 and TRBJ1-4, with D unclear. CDR1 and CDR2 from the germline V gene are SGHKS and YYEKEE (reference sequence). The CDR3 is made up of 14 amino acids. V was shortened by 1 base and J by 7 bases, with 11 bases between the two germline ends. The CDR3 DNA sequence: TGTGCCAGCAGCTTGTCGTCCGTTTCTGAAAAACTGTTTTTT. Translating gives CASSLSSVSEKLFF.